This T cell receptor beta chain stems from a study of spatial heterogeneity in lung cancer. Remarks on this clonotype: Its antigen is not identified.

This sample's time point: sample taken at primary tumor resection. TCRdb recomputed calls from the 5' RACE reads with MiXCR, one row per CDR3 protein. Of tens of thousands of distinct CDR3 sequences in the sample, 15% to 20% were seen once. The study, taken as a whole, reports: Counts of expanded alpha and beta TCRs within tumors tracked the tumor nonsynonymous mutation count.

The sequence was obtained from a female donor with early-stage non-small cell lung cancer. The input for sequencing was lung tumor tissue, taken at surgery.

In nucleotides, the CDR3 is TGCAGTGCTAGTGGGTCTGGCGGGGGGACTAAGGAGGGCACAGATACGCAGTATTTT. Protein sequence: CSASGSGGGTKEGTDTQYF. This chain connects TRBV20-1 to TRBJ2-3; 8 positions agree with TRBD2. After removal of 3 bases from V and 1 base from J, the junction contained 18 bases not matched to a gene. The CDR3 covers 19 residues. Looked up from germline, CDR1 is DFQATT and CDR2 is SNEGSKA (reference sequence).